The T cell receptor (beta chain) under discussion was sequenced for a study of neurological immune-mediated disorders. This clonotype was recorded many times. This CDR3 is 14 amino acids long. Germline V gene lookup returns CDR1 SGHTA and CDR2 FQGNSA. Between the trimmed V and J ends, which lost 1 base and 5 bases, there was a span of 11 bases. TCRdb redid the calling of the 5' RACE reads with MiXCR, one entry per CDR3 protein. Of tens of thousands of distinct CDR3 sequences listed, around 15% are singletons. Sequenced material: PBMCs. The sequence came from a man between 65 and 85 years old in good health. The chain employs TRBV7-2 and TRBJ2-5; D gene ambiguous. The CDR3 reads CASSLDILWETQYF. CDR3 nucleotide sequence: TGTGCCAGCAGCTTAGACATTCTGTGGGAGACCCAGTACTTC.